These 10 T cell receptor beta chains were sequenced from one sample in a study of cytomegalovirus exposure and HLA in healthy donors (dated by TCRdb to 2016 to 2017). To prepare the library, the immunoSEQ multiplex PCR assay was applied. The multiplex PCR relied on a mix of 60 forward primers for TCR Vbeta segments and 13 reverse primers for TCR Jbeta segments. TCRdb carries this immuneACCESS record with in-frame sequences only. Its versions omit some clonotypes, under half of them owing to an unresolved V gene in the studies checked, with the rest unexplained. In all, the sample holds 140,000 to 150,000 clones, and roughly 9.8% of those were seen once. Under 2% of the sample belongs to the ten largest clones. Input material: PBMCs. The receptor source for this set is a man aged 45 to 65 in good health and CMV-seronegative.

Only a few counts were recorded for this clone. The rearrangement links TRBV19 to TRBJ1-5, with TRBD1 identical over 8 bases. CDR1 and CDR2 from the germline V gene are LNHDA and SQIVND (reference sequence). The trim removed 4 bases at V and 5 bases at J, leaving 7 bases unmatched. The CDR3 is 15 residues long. The DNA for the CDR3 is TGTGCCAGTAGTAGACAGGGGCAAGAGGATCAGCCCCAGCATTTT. Its translation is CASSRQGQEDQPQHF.

The chain carries TRBV7-6 and TRBJ1-5; D is perhaps TRBD1 (5 bases). V lost 5 bases to trimming and J lost 13 bases, with 15 bases between them. Per germline, CDR1 SGHVS and CDR2 FNYEAQ. The CDR3 consists of 12 residues. The CDR3 coding sequence is TGTGCCAGCAGCGACGCAACAGGAAAGCAGCATTTT. Translation gives CASSDATGKQHF.

This clone was counted a few times. The chain carries TRBV30 and TRBJ2-7, with D perhaps matching TRBD1 (6 bases). Germline CDR1 is GTSNPN and CDR2 is SVGIG (reference sequence). The CDR3 contains 11 residues. V lost 3 bases to trimming and J lost 4 bases, with 7 bases between them. CDR3 loop: CAWRDSYEQYF. The DNA for the CDR3 is TGTGCCTGGAGGGACAGTTACGAGCAGTACTTC.

This clone has a handful of counts. V is TRBV7-9 and J is TRBJ2-3; D possibly corresponds to TRBD2 (6 bases). The V gene lost 6 bases and the J gene lost 3 bases, with 13 bases spanning the gap. The CDR3 spans 14 residues. Germline loops: CDR1 SEHNR, CDR2 FQNEAQ (reference sequence). DNA of the CDR3: TGTGCCAGCAGGGCTGTCGGGACTACAGATACGCAGTATTTT. Translation: CASRAVGTTDTQYF. Drawing the rest from reference TRBV7-9 and TRBJ2-3, the complete variable domain is DTGVSQNPRHKITKRGQNVTFRCDPISEHNRLYWYRQTLGQGPEFLTYFQNEAQLEKSRLLSDRFSAERPKGSFSTLEIQRTEQGDSAMYLCASRAVGTTDTQYFGPGTRLTVL.

This clone was detected a few times. This chain links TRBV18 with TRBJ1-1; no clear D. CDR1 is KGHSH, CDR2 LQKENI, per germline. Trimming shortened V by 3 bases and J by 1 base, and 6 bases separated the two germline ends. CDR3 size: 13 residues. CDR3 bases: TGTGCCAGCTCACCGGAGGGGAACACTGAAGCTTTCTTT. Its protein is CASSPEGNTEAFF.

The chain recombines TRBV5-1 with TRBJ2-7; the match to TRBD1 covers 12 bases. The germline V gene encodes CDR1 SGHRS and CDR2 YFSETQ. The J segment lost 6 bases and the V segment lost 4 bases, leaving 17 bases of the junction unmatched. This CDR3 has 18 amino acids. The DNA of the CDR3 is TGCGCCAGCAGCCGCGACCTAGGTCAGGGACAGGGGGCTCGCGAGCAGTACTTC. Amino acids: CASSRDLGQGQGAREQYF.

The chain links TRBV7-6 to TRBJ2-3; D remains ambiguous. Looked up from germline, CDR1 is SGHVS and CDR2 is FNYEAQ. The CDR3 length is 12 residues. CDR3 DNA: TGTGCGACTGCCCAATTCACGGATACGCAGTATTTT. This gives the protein CATAQFTDTQYF.

The chain links TRBV27 to TRBJ2-1; 7 bases are shared with TRBD1. V lost 3 bases and J lost 9; bases outside the gene matches: 2. Germline V lookup: CDR1 MNHEY, CDR2 SMNVEV (reference sequence). This CDR3 comprises 12 residues. CDR3 residues: CASSFRGSEQFF. The CDR3 region has the DNA TGTGCCAGCAGTTTCAGGGGGAGTGAGCAGTTCTTC.

This clone has a handful of counts. This chain uses TRBV5-5 with TRBJ1-1, with D hard to call. This CDR3 is built from 15 residues. The V end was cut by 4 bases, the J end by 4 bases, with 17 bases between. Germline CDR1 SGHKS, CDR2 YYEKEE (reference sequence). The CDR3 sequence: CASSPTGGMGTEAFF. For the CDR3, the DNA is TGTGCCAGCAGCCCAACGGGAGGGATGGGCACTGAAGCTTTCTTT.

This clone was detected only a few times. J is TRBJ2-7 and V is TRBV6-6, with 12 bases matching TRBD2. With V trimmed by 5 bases and J by 4 bases, 6 bases remained unmatched. This CDR3 has 15 amino acids. Germline CDR1 and CDR2: MNHNY and SVGAGI (reference sequence). CDR3 nucleotide sequence: TGTGCCAGCAGTAATCCTAGCGGGGGGGGTTACGAGCAGTACTTC. Translating gives CASSNPSGGGYEQYF.